This T cell receptor beta chain was observed in a study of blood T cell dynamics during melanoma immunotherapy. Study information: Metastatic melanoma patients received first-line pembrolizumab or nivolumab plus ipilimumab.

Noted time point: pre-treatment baseline. Patients with prior systemic cancer treatment, concomitant immunosuppressants, or other active malignancies were excluded. The table came from immunoSEQ multiplex PCR; TCRdb's copy has only in-frame clones and leaves some out. This sample carries about 6,300 clones, around nine tenths of them seen once, and the ten largest clones take around 13%. This CDR3 comprises 18 residues. The V gene lost 0 bases and the J gene lost 0 bases, with 19 bases spanning the gap. Germline values: CDR1 SGHDT, CDR2 YYEEEE. The sample consisted of cell-free DNA from blood, taken from a patient treated with checkpoint blockade. This receptor was taken from a human donor with melanoma. This sequence joins TRBV5-6 and TRBJ2-7; D unresolved. The CDR3 DNA reads TGTGCCAGCAGCTTGGATTCCCCCGTGTGGGTTTCCTCCTACGAGCAGTACTTC. Protein sequence: CASSLDSPVWVSSYEQYF.